This TCR beta chain was sequenced for a study of blood T cells in healthy people across ages. Using a J-beta primer mix together with a sample-barcoded 5' primer, a second PCR was run for 7 to 11 cycles. TCRdb used MiXCR to reprocess the 5' RACE reads, holding one entry per CDR3 protein. The table lists some 940,000 distinct CDR3 sequences, about 29% of them singletons. There are 12 residues in the CDR3. V was pared by 0 bases and J by 5 bases, with 6 bases between. Germline values: CDR1 GTSNPN, CDR2 SVGIG (reference sequence). This clonotype was detected only once. Drawn from each donor were around 9.1 milliliters of peripheral blood. No fewer than 6 micrograms of total RNA were isolated from every sample. The same sample was also studied in work on T cells of mothers and their children.

The material sequenced was blood. V is TRBV30 and J is TRBJ2-3; D is unresolved. This receptor was taken from a woman between 40 and 55 years old in good health. Written as DNA, the CDR3 is TGTGCCTGGAGTGTAATTGGAGATACGCAGTATTTT. Translation gives CAWSVIGDTQYF.